This section outlines one T cell receptor (beta chain) sequence together with its context. The sample is drawn from a study of T-cell reconstitution after alpha-beta-depleted transplantation in children. Germline CDR1 is DFQATT and CDR2 is SNEGSKA (reference sequence). Trimming took 8 bases from V and 2 from J, leaving 15 bases between them. This CDR3 is 13 amino acids long. Unique molecular identifiers were incorporated during preparation of the TCRbeta library. In TCRdb, the PCR reads were re-called with MiXCR into one record per CDR3 protein. The table has about 610,000 distinct CDR3 sequences, roughly a tenth seen once.

This sequence was found in a human donor who donated a stem cell graft to a child with acute myeloid leukemia. The chain joins TRBV20-1 to TRBJ2-5; possibly TRBD1 for D (6 bases). This material consisted of PBMCs from the stem cell graft donor, taken from the stem cell graft. CDR3 in amino acids: CSSTGTTQETQYF. In nucleotides, the CDR3 is TGCAGTTCTACGGGGACAACTCAAGAGACCCAGTACTTC.